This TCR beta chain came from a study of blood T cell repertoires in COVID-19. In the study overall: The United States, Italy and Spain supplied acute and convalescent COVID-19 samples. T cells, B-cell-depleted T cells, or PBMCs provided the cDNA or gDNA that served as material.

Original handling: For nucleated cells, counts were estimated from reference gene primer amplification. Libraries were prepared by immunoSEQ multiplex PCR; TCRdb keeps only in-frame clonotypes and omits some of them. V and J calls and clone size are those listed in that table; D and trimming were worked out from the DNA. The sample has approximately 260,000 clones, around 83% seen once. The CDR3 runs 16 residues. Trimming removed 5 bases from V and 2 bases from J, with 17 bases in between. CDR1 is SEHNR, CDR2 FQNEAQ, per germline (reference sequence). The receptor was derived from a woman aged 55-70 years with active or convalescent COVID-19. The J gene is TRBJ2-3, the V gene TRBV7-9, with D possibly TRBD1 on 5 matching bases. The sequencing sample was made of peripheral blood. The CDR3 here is CASSIRQRRYTDTQYF. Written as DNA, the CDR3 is TGTGCCAGCAGCATAAGACAGAGACGTTACACAGATACGCAGTATTTT.